This TCR beta chain derives from a study of blood T cell repertoires in COVID-19. TCRdb keeps only in-frame clones here, not all; method: immunoSEQ multiplex PCR. The table includes about 99,000 clones, nearly 90% detected once. CDR3 size: 16 residues. Germline loops: CDR1 MGHRA, CDR2 YSYEKL. The V segment lost 2 bases and the J segment 7 bases; nucleotides outside the gene matches: 10. This clone has more than one count but fewer than ten. The sample consisted of peripheral blood. This rearrangement joins TRBV4-1 to TRBJ2-1, with 8 nucleotides matching TRBD2. This clonotype originated in a man aged 50 to 59 in a cohort sampled during active COVID-19. This CDR3 is CASSQTDGGARNEQFF. The DNA for the CDR3 is TGCGCCAGCAGCCAAACTGACGGGGGGGCGCGGAATGAGCAGTTCTTC.